This T cell receptor beta chain is from a study of regulatory T cells in long-lasting Graves disease. Study-wide findings and caveats: Clonotypes that were public and shared totalled about 2,500 in persistent patients versus 750 to 1,000 in new patients.

Time point reported: newly diagnosed GD, antithyroid drugs for less than 3 months. Construction of the TCR library relied on RNA isolated from PBMCs. Peripheral blood, 8.5 to 10 milliliters per patient, was collected in EDTA tubes. With iRepertoire HTBI primers and Arm-PCR of CDR3 regions, TCR beta libraries were built. TCRdb reanalysed the multiplex PCR reads using MiXCR and keeps one entry per CDR3 protein. The sample lists about 540,000 distinct CDR3 sequences, approximately 13% occurring once. CDR1 is KGHSH, CDR2 LQKENI, per germline. The CDR3 runs to 17 residues. With 2 bases removed from V and 7 bases from J, the gap between germline ends came to 21 bases. This clonotype occurred a few times. What it recognizes is unknown. This same sample was also part of a study on T cells in Graves' hyperthyroidism and ophthalmopathy. That report adds: Stability of Graves' hyperthyroidism was defined as absent ophthalmopathy progression within 18 months.

Sequencing was performed on peripheral blood mononuclear cells (PBMCs), taken at new diagnosis, from a patient treated with antithyroid drugs. The sequence came from a man aged 25-45 years with Graves disease. The chain couples TRBV18 to TRBJ2-1; unclear D gene. This CDR3 is CASSPSSRIAQWNEQFF. CDR3 nucleotides: TGTGCCAGCTCACCATCATCTCGCATTGCACAGTGGAATGAGCAGTTCTTC.